This T cell receptor beta chain was captured in a study of CD4 and CD8 cells across lung adenocarcinoma regions. This clonotype showed up just a few times. TCRdb independently ran MiXCR on the PCR reads; one entry per CDR3 protein. The table lists about 18,000 distinct CDR3 sequences, 50% of them singletons, with roughly 34% in the top ten. Donors had localized lung adenocarcinoma, a non-small cell lung cancer. The ends were cut back, 6 bases at V and 9 bases at J, with 12 bases in the middle. Germline V gene sequence: CDR1 MNHNS, CDR2 SASEGT. This CDR3 spans 12 amino acids. The rearrangement uses TRBV6-1 and TRBJ2-1; tentatively, D is TRBD2 (6 bases). The clonotype originates from a male donor with lung adenocarcinoma. The CD4 and CD8 labels of this study may be unreliable. Material: CD8+ T cells from the margin of a lung tumor. The CDR3 DNA sequence: TGTGCCAGCAGACCCGGGACTGGTGAGCAGTTCTTC. Its protein is CASRPGTGEQFF.